This TCR beta chain was identified in a study of T cells after yellow fever vaccination. This CDR3 spans 12 amino acids. With 3 bases removed from V and 6 bases from J, the gap between germline ends came to 6 bases. Germline loops: CDR1 KGHSH, CDR2 LQKENI. This clonotype was counted only a few times. TCRdb used MiXCR to reprocess the 5' RACE reads, holding one entry per CDR3 protein. The table lists more than 300,000 distinct CDR3 sequences, about 10% of them singletons. The clonotype comes from a man between 18 and 29 years old who received the YFV17D yellow fever vaccine. Sequenced material: CD4+ T cells sorted from PBMCs, taken 45 days after the yellow fever booster vaccination. The genes are TRBV18 and TRBJ2-1; D is uncertain. The CDR3 here is CASSPSANEQFF. The CDR3 bases are TGTGCCAGCTCACCGTCAGCCAATGAGCAGTTCTTC. The full variable domain, with the rest looked up from reference TRBV18 and TRBJ2-1, is NAGVMQNPRHLVRRRGQEARLRCSPMKGHSHVYWYRQLPEEGLKFMVYLQKENIIDESGMPKERFSAEFPKEGPSILRIQQVVRGDSAAYFCASSPSANEQFFGPGTRLTVL.